This TCR beta chain is from a study of blood T cells in healthy people across ages. Alongside a J-beta primer mix, a sample-barcoded 5' primer served in a second PCR lasting about 7 to 11 cycles. Via MiXCR, TCRdb re-called the 5' RACE reads, giving one row per CDR3 protein. The repertoire has 700,000 to 850,000 distinct CDR3 sequences, around 34% of them found once; the top ten carry about an eighth. The source of this sequence is a man between 18 and 29 years old in good health. The sequenced sample consisted of blood.

CDR3 loop: CASSLWGADTQYF. The CDR3 region has the DNA TGTGCCAGCAGCCTCTGGGGGGCAGATACGCAGTATTTT. The V call is TRBV12-3 or TRBV12-4, the J call TRBJ2-3; D perhaps matches TRBD2 (6 bases). V was clipped by 6 bases and J by 4 bases, with 11 bases between them. This CDR3 has 13 residues.